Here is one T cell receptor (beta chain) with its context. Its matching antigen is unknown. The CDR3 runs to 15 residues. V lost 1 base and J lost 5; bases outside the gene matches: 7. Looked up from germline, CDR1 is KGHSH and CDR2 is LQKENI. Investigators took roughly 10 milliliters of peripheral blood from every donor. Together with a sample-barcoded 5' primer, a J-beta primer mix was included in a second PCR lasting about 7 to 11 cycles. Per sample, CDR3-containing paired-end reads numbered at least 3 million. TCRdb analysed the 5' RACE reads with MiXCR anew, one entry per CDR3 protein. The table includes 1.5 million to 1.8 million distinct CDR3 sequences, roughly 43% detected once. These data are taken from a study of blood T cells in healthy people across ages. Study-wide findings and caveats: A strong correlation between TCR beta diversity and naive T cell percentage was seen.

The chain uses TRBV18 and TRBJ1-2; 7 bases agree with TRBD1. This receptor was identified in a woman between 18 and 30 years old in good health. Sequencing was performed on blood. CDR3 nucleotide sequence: TGTGCCAGCTCACCACAGGGGGCGCCCCTATATGGCTACACCTTC. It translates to CASSPQGAPLYGYTF.